Described below is a single T cell receptor beta chain sequence and its context. Profiling relied on immunoSEQ multiplex PCR, and the TCRdb table lists in-frame clones only, not all of them. The table has more than 250,000 clones, about 87% seen once. The data were obtained in a study of blood T cell repertoires in COVID-19. The germline V and J ends were trimmed by 2 bases and 4 bases, with 20 bases remaining between them. This CDR3 has 17 residues. Germline CDR1 SGHTA, CDR2 FQGTGA. Seattle researchers signed up patients amid active infection and tracked them longitudinally. Sequencing input: peripheral blood. The sequence came from a woman aged 50 to 60 with COVID-19, enrolled during active disease. The rearrangement uses TRBV7-3 and TRBJ1-2, with D tentatively TRBD1 (6 bases). The CDR3 region is CASSLGSQRTEGYGYTF. DNA of the CDR3: TGTGCCAGCAGCTTAGGGAGCCAGCGGACAGAAGGCTATGGCTACACCTTC.